The 8 T cell receptor beta chains below were found in one sample sequenced in a study of blood T cell repertoires in COVID-19. TCRdb keeps only in-frame clones here, not all; method: immunoSEQ multiplex PCR. The sample holds 130,000 to 150,000 clones; roughly 89% are singletons and the top ten take 8% to 9%. The sequenced material came from peripheral blood. The receptors were gathered from a woman aged 45-65 years with active or convalescent COVID-19.

The chain joins TRBV6-5 to TRBJ2-7; 9 bases are a match to TRBD1. V shed 5 bases and J 6 bases; nucleotides not matched to a gene: 2. The CDR3 runs 12 residues. Looked up from germline, CDR1 is MNHEY and CDR2 is SVGAGI. The CDR3, as DNA: TGTGCCAGCAGTCGGGACAGGGTCGAGCAGTACTTC. Its translation: CASSRDRVEQYF.

This clone appeared a single time. This rearrangement joins TRBV15 to TRBJ2-7; no reliable D call. This CDR3 has 13 residues. Looked up from germline, CDR1 is LNHNV and CDR2 is YYDKDF (reference sequence). Trimming took off 0 bases at V and 10 bases at J, with 13 bases between the two ends. The CDR3 loop reads CATSRDTESNQYF. CDR3 nucleotides: TGTGCCACCAGCAGAGATACAGAGTCTAATCAGTACTTC.

The genes are TRBV27 and TRBJ1-1, with 7 bases fitting TRBD1. The CDR3 sequence is 14 residues long. CDR1 MNHEY and CDR2 SMNVEV come from the germline V gene (reference sequence). The trim removed 5 bases at V and 0 bases at J, leaving 3 bases unmatched. CDR3 DNA sequence: TGTGCCAGCAGTCGGGGACAGCTGAACACTGAAGCTTTCTTT. Its translation is CASSRGQLNTEAFF.

This chain links TRBV6-6 with TRBJ2-3; no clear D. CDR3 length: 13 residues. The V gene's germline CDR1 is MNHNY and CDR2 SVGAGI (reference sequence). V lost 6 bases and J lost 0, with 7 bases in between. CDR3 protein: CASRAPSTDTQYF. CDR3 nucleotides: TGTGCCAGCAGAGCCCCGAGCACAGATACGCAGTATTTT.

The chain uses TRBV14 and TRBJ1-6; TRBD1 matches 8 bases. V lost 3 bases to trimming and J lost 10 bases; unmatched junction nucleotides: 11. The CDR3 has 16 amino acids. CDR1 SGHDN and CDR2 FVKESK come from the germline V gene. The CDR3 is CASSHQYRGNVSPLHF. The CDR3 region has the DNA TGTGCCAGCAGCCACCAGTACAGGGGGAACGTCTCACCCCTCCACTTT.

The chain uses TRBV15 and TRBJ1-4; D ambiguous. Trimming took off 0 bases at V and 7 bases at J, with 15 bases between the two ends. Germline V CDR1 and CDR2: LNHNV, YYDKDF (reference sequence). This CDR3 has 16 amino acids. The CDR3 sequence is CATSRDYAVRGEKLFF. CDR3 nucleotide sequence: TGTGCCACCAGCAGAGATTATGCAGTACGGGGTGAAAAACTGTTTTTT.

The rearrangement uses TRBV7-2 and TRBJ2-1; 10 positions agree with TRBD1. V trimming: 7 bases; J trimming: 5 bases; junction bases outside the gene matches: 8. Germline assignment: CDR1 SGHTA and CDR2 FQGNSA. This CDR3 has 15 residues. The CDR3 loop reads CASTFDDRGHNEQFF. DNA of the CDR3: TGTGCCAGCACCTTTGACGACAGGGGGCACAATGAGCAGTTCTTC.

This clone has a single count. The gene calls are TRBV7-2 and TRBJ1-5; a weak D match, TRBD1 (5 bases). The CDR3 is made up of 12 amino acids. Trimming stripped 4 bases from V and 6 bases from J, with 7 bases between. Per the germline V gene, CDR1 is SGHTA and CDR2 is FQGNSA. The CDR3 sequence is CASSSTGQPQHF. The CDR3 region has the DNA TGTGCCAGCAGCTCCACAGGTCAGCCCCAGCATTTT. Drawing the rest from reference TRBV7-2 and TRBJ1-5, the complete variable domain is GAGVSQSPSNKVTEKGKDVELRCDPISGHTALYWYRQSLGQGLEFLIYFQGNSAPDKSGLPSDRFSAERTGGSVSTLTIQRTQQEDSAVYLCASSSTGQPQHFGDGTRLSIL.